This T cell receptor beta chain was sequenced in a study of blood T cell repertoires in COVID-19. TCRdb's table, derived via immunoSEQ multiplex PCR, lists solely in-frame clones and lacks some. The profile covers about 200,000 clones, with around 90% appearing a single time and roughly 0.56% taken by the ten largest. The germline gives CDR1 SQVTM, CDR2 ANQGSEA. After removal of 7 bases from V and 5 bases from J, the junction contained 4 bases not matched to a gene. There are 12 residues in the CDR3. The specimen was peripheral blood. This sequence originates from a man between 45 and 60 years old with acute or convalescent COVID-19. The rearrangement uses TRBV29-1 and TRBJ1-1; 10 bases agree with TRBD1. CDR3 coding DNA: TGCAGCGGGGACAGGGGAAGGACTGAAGCTTTCTTT. Translated: CSGDRGRTEAFF.